This entry lists 20 T cell receptor beta chains sequenced from one sample in a study of T cells in localized non-small cell lung cancer. Measured with immunoSEQ multiplex PCR; TCRdb has only the in-frame clones, and not every one. Of about 1,900 clones in the sample, 36% were seen once. The sample was lung tumor tissue, taken before any cancer treatment. These receptors were collected from a female donor at least 60 years old with stage II squamous cell lung carcinoma.

The V and J genes are TRBV30 and TRBJ1-3; D not resolved. V was trimmed by 1 base and J by 3 bases, leaving 13 bases between them. Germline V gene sequence: CDR1 GTSNPN, CDR2 SVGIG (reference sequence). The CDR3 has 15 amino acids. The CDR3 protein is CAWSGPPSFGNTIYF. In DNA, the CDR3 is TGTGCCTGGAGTGGGCCCCCGAGCTTTGGAAACACCATATATTTT.

V and J are TRBV11-3 and TRBJ1-1; D might be TRBD1 (6 bases). CDR1 is SGHNT, CDR2 YENEEA, per germline. The CDR3 contains 14 residues. Trimming cost V 7 bases and J 3 bases, with 15 bases left between them. The CDR3 DNA sequence: TGTGCCAGCACCAGAGGGGGGCTGGACACTGAAGCTTTCTTT. Protein sequence: CASTRGGLDTEAFF.

This chain uses TRBV14 with TRBJ2-3; 8 positions match TRBD2. The V gene end was trimmed by 1 base and the J gene end by 1 base; junction bases not matched to a gene: 4. Looked up from germline, CDR1 is SGHDN and CDR2 is FVKESK. The CDR3 consists of 16 residues. Here the CDR3 reads CASSQVPAGGTDTQYF. The CDR3 DNA reads as TGTGCCAGCAGCCAAGTTCCAGCGGGAGGCACAGATACGCAGTATTTT.

The chain couples TRBV4-1 to TRBJ1-1, with D unresolved. Germline CDR1 and CDR2: MGHRA and YSYEKL. Trimming stripped 4 bases from V and 0 bases from J, with 6 bases between. The CDR3 consists of 13 residues. The CDR3 reads CASSLGLNTEAFF. The DNA for the CDR3 is TGCGCCAGCAGCCTTGGGCTGAACACTGAAGCTTTCTTT.

The chain carries TRBV28 and TRBJ1-2; D call uncertain. Germline CDR1 MDHEN, CDR2 SYDVKM. CDR3 length equals 14 residues. V was trimmed by 3 bases and J by 6 bases, leaving 14 bases between them. The CDR3 here is CASSLATIAHGYTF. The CDR3 DNA is TGTGCCAGCAGTTTGGCGACGATAGCCCATGGCTACACCTTC.

This clone was detected a few times. V usage is TRBV11-3 and J usage is TRBJ1-4; D is ambiguous. Germline lookup yields CDR1 SGHNT and CDR2 YENEEA. The CDR3 consists of 16 residues. V was shortened by 5 bases and J by 0 bases, with 13 bases between the two germline ends. For the CDR3, the DNA is TGTGCCAGCAGCGCGGAACAGTCCGCAACTAATGAAAAACTGTTTTTT. It is translated as CASSAEQSATNEKLFF.

This chain connects TRBV4-1 to TRBJ1-1, with unresolved D. Germline V gene data show CDR1 as MGHRA and CDR2 as YSYEKL. The CDR3 has 15 residues. The germline V and J ends were trimmed by 3 bases and 2 bases, with 13 bases remaining between them. CDR3 region: CASSHGEVSNTEAFF. The CDR3 nucleotides read TGCGCCAGCAGCCATGGAGAAGTCTCAAACACTGAAGCTTTCTTT.

V gene TRBV9 combines with J gene TRBJ1-1; D unclear. Trimming removed 0 bases at V and 1 base at J, with 4 bases between. The CDR3 extends over 13 amino acids. Germline V gene sequence: CDR1 SGDLS, CDR2 YYNGEE. The CDR3 DNA is TGTGCCAGCAGCGTAGCCAGGAACACTGAAGCTTTCTTT. Residues: CASSVARNTEAFF.

The rearrangement uses TRBV18 and TRBJ2-7; D gene uncertain. The V gene's germline CDR1 is KGHSH and CDR2 LQKENI. The CDR3 sequence is 13 residues long. The V end lost 3 bases, the J end lost 4 bases, and 10 bases lay between the germline ends. CDR3 residues: CASSPMVGYEQYF. The CDR3 DNA reads TGTGCCAGCTCACCCATGGTGGGGTACGAGCAGTACTTC. Together with reference TRBV18 and TRBJ2-7, the CDR3 gives the full variable domain: NAGVMQNPRHLVRRRGQEARLRCSPMKGHSHVYWYRQLPEEGLKFMVYLQKENIIDESGMPKERFSAEFPKEGPSILRIQQVVRGDSAAYFCASSPMVGYEQYFGPGTRLTVT.

The chain joins TRBV28 to TRBJ2-3; possibly TRBD2 for D (6 bases). The germline CDR1 and CDR2 sequences are MDHEN and SYDVKM. V was pared by 2 bases and J by 4 bases, with 13 bases between. This CDR3 region has 15 residues. CDR3 sequence (DNA): TGTGCCAGCAGTTTAAGTGTCCAGCGGGCAGATACGCAGTATTTT. Protein: CASSLSVQRADTQYF.

This clone has a handful of counts. At one end, the junction sequence differs from germline, possibly due to a read error. This chain uses TRBV6-8 with TRBJ2-6; D possibly corresponds to TRBD1 (5 bases). CDR1 is MNHGY, CDR2 SAAAGT, per germline. The CDR3 has 15 residues. This CDR3 is CASSYSPSGANVLTF. DNA of the CDR3: TGTGCCAGCAGTTACTCGCCCTCTGGGGCCAACGTCCTGACTTTT.

This rearrangement joins TRBV18 to TRBJ2-7, with TRBD2 matching 9 bases. The J segment lost 6 bases and the V segment lost 3 bases, leaving 3 bases of the junction unmatched. Germline V gives CDR1 KGHSH, CDR2 LQKENI. The CDR3 is made up of 13 amino acids. The CDR3: CASSPETSGEQYF. DNA for the CDR3: TGTGCCAGCTCACCCGAGACTAGCGGCGAGCAGTACTTC.

The J gene is TRBJ1-6, the V gene TRBV14, with 10 bases identical to TRBD1. Unmatched junction bases numbered 7, after V lost 5 bases and J lost 12 bases. The CDR3 spans 14 residues. Per the germline V gene, CDR1 is SGHDN and CDR2 is FVKESK. CDR3 DNA sequence: TGTGCCAGCAGCGACAGGGGGCGATATTTACCCCTCCACTTT. Amino acid sequence: CASSDRGRYLPLHF.

DNA for the CDR3: TGTGCCTGGACACCGTCAAACTATGGCTACACCTTC. This sequence encodes CAWTPSNYGYTF. The rearrangement joins TRBV30 to TRBJ1-2; D remains ambiguous. The CDR3 runs to 12 residues. Germline values: CDR1 GTSNPN, CDR2 SVGIG (reference sequence). The V end was cut by 4 bases, the J end by 2 bases, with 8 bases between. Combining the CDR3 with reference TRBV30 and TRBJ1-2 gives the whole variable domain SQTIHQWPATLVQPVGSPLSLECTVEGTSNPNLYWYRQAAGRGLQLLFYSVGIGQISSEVPQNLSASRPQDRQFILSSKKLLLSDSGFYLCAWTPSNYGYTFGSGTRLTVV.

V usage is TRBV11-3 and J usage is TRBJ2-7, with 11 bases matching TRBD1. This CDR3 contains 15 residues. Trimming cost V 2 bases and J 7 bases; bases outside gene matches: 7. Germline CDR1 and CDR2: SGHNT and YENEEA. The CDR3 DNA reads as TGTGCCAGCAGCTTATTGGGACAGGGGGTGGAAGAGCAGTACTTC. Its translation: CASSLLGQGVEEQYF.

This clone has a handful of counts. V usage is TRBV6-8 and J usage is TRBJ1-6, with D possibly TRBD1 on 6 matching bases. The germline CDR1 and CDR2 sequences are MNHGY and SAAAGT. This CDR3 has 12 amino acids. The V and J ends lost 7 bases and 7 bases respectively, with 8 bases between them. CDR3 region: CASTTGNSPLHF. As DNA, the CDR3 is TGTGCCAGCACAACAGGGAATTCACCCCTCCACTTT.

The gene calls are TRBV11-3 and TRBJ1-6; D may be TRBD1 (6 bases). The CDR3 is made up of 14 amino acids. Germline CDR1 and CDR2: SGHNT and YENEEA. The V end was cut by 4 bases, the J end by 8 bases, with 12 bases between. CDR3: CASSWVRGDSPLHF. The CDR3 DNA reads as TGTGCCAGCAGCTGGGTCAGGGGAGATTCACCCCTCCACTTT.

The rearrangement uses TRBV5-1 and TRBJ1-4, with no clear D. V was clipped by 5 bases and J by 0 bases, with 8 bases between them. There are 14 residues in the CDR3. Looked up from germline, CDR1 is SGHRS and CDR2 is YFSETQ. CDR3: CASRGLPTNEKLFF. The DNA for the CDR3 is TGCGCCAGCAGAGGGCTTCCAACTAATGAAAAACTGTTTTTT.

This clone was recorded only once. The rearrangement uses TRBV5-1 and TRBJ1-2; D not certain. CDR1 is SGHRS and CDR2 is YFSETQ in the germline V gene. V was shortened by 4 bases and J by 2 bases, with 15 bases between the two germline ends. The CDR3 has 15 amino acids. In DNA, the CDR3 is TGCGCCAGCAGCGAAACGGGGATTGGGAACTATGGCTACACCTTC. The encoded protein is CASSETGIGNYGYTF.

This clone was picked up one time. This sequence joins TRBV18 and TRBJ1-6; 7 bases map to TRBD1. This CDR3 has 16 residues. V lost 8 bases and J lost 9; bases outside the gene matches: 16. CDR1 and CDR2 from the germline V gene are KGHSH and LQKENI. The CDR3, as DNA: TGTGCCAGCGCTTCCAAGGTTGGGACAGTGGGTTCACCCCTCCACTTT. It translates to CASASKVGTVGSPLHF.